One and the same sample provided the 8 T cell receptor beta chains below, sequenced in a study of T cells in severe cutaneous drug reactions. Sequenced patients had Stevens-Johnson syndrome or toxic epidermal necrolysis caused by carbamazepine. TCR subtype-specific primers in iRepertoire multiplex PCR prepared libraries for bulk and single-cell sequencing. From the multiplex PCR reads, TCRdb lists one entry per CDR3 protein and no DNA. Here the sample table reports fewer than 11,000 distinct CDR3 sequences. Input material: cells from a skin blister. The receptors here all came from a human donor with Stevens-Johnson syndrome, a severe cutaneous drug reaction.

The chain couples TRBV19 to TRBJ2-7. The CDR3 consists of 15 residues. CDR1 and CDR2 (germline): LNHDA, SQIVND (reference sequence). This chain's CDR3 is CASSTGPRSSYEQYF.

The rearrangement links TRBV29-1 to TRBJ2-7; the D call from TCRdb, TRBD2, cannot be confirmed without DNA. From germline, CDR1 is SQVTM and CDR2 ANQGSEA. The CDR3 consists of 14 residues. CDR3 region: CSALGPGGGYEQYF.

The CDR3: CSAGGDTDTQYF. The chain has TRBV29-1 and TRBJ2-3; TCRdb gives TRBD2 as the D gene, but with no DNA this cannot be confirmed. Germline CDR1 reads SQVTM; CDR2 reads ANQGSEA. The CDR3 is 12 residues long.

V and J are TRBV29-1 and TRBJ1-1; with no DNA, the TCRdb D assignment of TRBD1 cannot be verified. CDR1 is SQVTM, CDR2 ANQGSEA, per germline. The CDR3 length is 13 residues. CDR3 sequence: CSAQLGGWTEAFF.

The chain has TRBV29-1 and TRBJ2-2; TCRdb reports TRBD1, a call that lacks DNA to check it against. Germline assignment: CDR1 SQVTM and CDR2 ANQGSEA. This CDR3 is 15 amino acids long. CDR3 region: CSVEDSGQNTGELFF.

This clonotype is called medium-sized (0.01 to 0.1%) based on its frequency. The chain recombines TRBV20-1 with TRBJ2-5; TCRdb proposes TRBD1, but this gene call is untestable without DNA. Germline lookup yields CDR1 DFQATT and CDR2 SNEGSKA (reference sequence). The CDR3 totals 14 residues. This chain's CDR3 is CSAPGGGPGETQYF.

V is TRBV20-1 and J is TRBJ2-3; TCRdb names TRBD2, which stays unverified in the absence of DNA. This CDR3 region has 11 residues. Germline assignment: CDR1 DFQATT and CDR2 SNEGSKA (reference sequence). CDR3 sequence: CSAKGETREYF.

This clonotype counts as medium-sized by frequency. V and J are TRBV28 and TRBJ1-5. The germline V gene encodes CDR1 MDHEN and CDR2 SYDVKM. The CDR3 runs 15 residues. Here the CDR3 reads CASSRVSISNQPQHF.